Below, 4 T cell receptor beta chains from the same sample are listed, as sequenced in a study of CD8 T cells in ankylosing spondylitis. Using its own MiXCR run on the 5' RACE reads, TCRdb lists one record per CDR3 protein. The table has 250,000 or so distinct CDR3 sequences, roughly 10% seen once. Specimen: blood, either unsorted or a sorted T cell fraction (not recorded which). The receptors were sampled from a male donor with ankylosing spondylitis or in good health (not recorded which).

This clonotype was seen repeatedly, ten times or more. This sequence joins TRBV20-1 and TRBJ2-7; 10 bases agree with TRBD2. The CDR3 consists of 16 residues. With 5 bases clipped from V and 0 bases from J, the junction kept 10 bases outside the gene matches. Germline lookup yields CDR1 DFQATT and CDR2 SNEGSKA (reference sequence). The CDR3 nucleotides are TGCAGTGCTCGCATAGGGACTAGCGCTGACTCCTACGAGCAGTACTTC. This gives the protein CSARIGTSADSYEQYF.

J is TRBJ2-7 and V is TRBV28; perhaps TRBD1 as D (6 bases). CDR3 length: 15 residues. CDR1 and CDR2 (germline): MDHEN, SYDVKM. V lost 5 bases to trimming and J lost 4 bases, with 18 bases between them. Written as DNA, the CDR3 is TGTGCCAGCAGTAACCAACCGGGACACCTTTACGAGCAGTACTTC. This translates into CASSNQPGHLYEQYF.

The chain couples TRBV6-1 to TRBJ2-6, with TRBD1 as a possible D gene (5 bases). The V end was cut by 8 bases, the J end by 0 bases, with 11 bases between. This CDR3 is 15 amino acids long. Germline CDR1 reads MNHNS; CDR2 reads SASEGT. CDR3 bases: TGTGCCAGCTCAAGGGGAAGCTCTGGGGCCAACGTCCTGACTTTC. It specifies CASSRGSSGANVLTF.

This clonotype was found many times. This chain joins TRBV7-8 and TRBJ2-4; TRBD2 might be the D (6 bases). The V and J ends lost 2 bases and 0 bases respectively, with 14 bases between them. Germline CDR1 is SGHVS and CDR2 is FQNEAQ. CDR3 size: 17 residues. The CDR3 DNA is TGTGCCAGCAGCTTACTAGCGAACCTTATAGCCAAAAACATTCAGTACTTC. This sequence encodes CASSLLANLIAKNIQYF.